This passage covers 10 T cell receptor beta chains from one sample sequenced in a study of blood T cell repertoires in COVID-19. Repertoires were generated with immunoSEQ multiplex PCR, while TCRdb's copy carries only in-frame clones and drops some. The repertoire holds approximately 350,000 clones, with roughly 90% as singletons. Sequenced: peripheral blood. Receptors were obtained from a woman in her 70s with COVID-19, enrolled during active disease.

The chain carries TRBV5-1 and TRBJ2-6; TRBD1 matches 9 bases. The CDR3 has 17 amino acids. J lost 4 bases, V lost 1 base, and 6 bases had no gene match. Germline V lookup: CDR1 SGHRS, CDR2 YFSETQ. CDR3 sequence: CASSLRTGVSGANVLTF. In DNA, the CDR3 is TGCGCCAGCAGCTTGAGGACAGGGGTGAGCGGGGCCAACGTCCTGACTTTC.

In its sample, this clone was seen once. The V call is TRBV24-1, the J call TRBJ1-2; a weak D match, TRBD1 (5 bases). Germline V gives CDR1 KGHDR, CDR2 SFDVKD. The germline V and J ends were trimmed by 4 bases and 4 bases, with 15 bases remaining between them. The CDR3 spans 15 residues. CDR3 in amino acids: CATSDGGPRAYGYTF. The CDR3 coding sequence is TGTGCCACCAGTGACGGTGGTCCCAGGGCCTATGGCTACACCTTC.

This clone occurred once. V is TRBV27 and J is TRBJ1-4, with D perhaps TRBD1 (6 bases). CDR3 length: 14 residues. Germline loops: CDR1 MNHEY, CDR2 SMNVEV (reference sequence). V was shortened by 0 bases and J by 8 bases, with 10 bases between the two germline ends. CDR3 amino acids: CASSLSGDKEKLFF. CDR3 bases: TGTGCCAGCAGTTTATCAGGGGACAAGGAAAAACTGTTTTTT.

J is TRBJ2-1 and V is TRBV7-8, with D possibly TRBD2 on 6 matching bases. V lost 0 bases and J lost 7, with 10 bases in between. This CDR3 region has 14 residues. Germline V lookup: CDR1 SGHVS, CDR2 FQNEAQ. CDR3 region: CASSLAGLLNEQFF. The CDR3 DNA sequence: TGTGCCAGCAGCTTAGCGGGACTTTTAAATGAGCAGTTCTTC.

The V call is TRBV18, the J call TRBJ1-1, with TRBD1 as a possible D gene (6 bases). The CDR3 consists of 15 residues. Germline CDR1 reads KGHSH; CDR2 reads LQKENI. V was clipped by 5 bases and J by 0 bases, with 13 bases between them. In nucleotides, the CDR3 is TGTGCCAGCTCATTCGGGACACCGATGAACACTGAAGCTTTCTTT. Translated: CASSFGTPMNTEAFF.

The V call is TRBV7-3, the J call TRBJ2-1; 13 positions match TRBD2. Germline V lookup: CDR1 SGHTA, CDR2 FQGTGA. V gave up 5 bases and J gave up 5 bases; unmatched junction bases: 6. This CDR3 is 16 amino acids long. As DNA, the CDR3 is TGTGCCAGCAGCGCGACTAGCGGGGGGTCGGACAATGAGCAGTTCTTC. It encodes CASSATSGGSDNEQFF.

CDR3 coding DNA: TGTGCCAGCAGCCCCAGGGAGGCAGATACGCAGTATTTT. Its protein is CASSPREADTQYF. This rearrangement joins TRBV7-2 to TRBJ2-3; D perhaps matches TRBD2 (6 bases). The germline CDR1 and CDR2 sequences are SGHTA and FQGNSA. The V gene lost 5 bases and the J gene lost 4 bases, with 10 bases spanning the gap. The length of the CDR3 is 13 residues.

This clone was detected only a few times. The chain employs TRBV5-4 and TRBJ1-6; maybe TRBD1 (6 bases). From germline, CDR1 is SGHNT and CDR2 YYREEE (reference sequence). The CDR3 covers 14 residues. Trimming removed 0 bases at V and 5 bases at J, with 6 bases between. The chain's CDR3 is CASSLGGHNSPLHF. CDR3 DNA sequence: TGTGCCAGCAGCTTGGGGGGGCATAATTCACCCCTCCACTTT. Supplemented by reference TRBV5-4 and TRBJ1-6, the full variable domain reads ETGVTQSPTHLIKTRGQQVTLRCSSQSGHNTVSWYQQALGQGPQFIFQYYREEENGRGNFPPRFSGLQFPNYSSELNVNALELDDSALYLCASSLGGHNSPLHFGNGTRLTVT.

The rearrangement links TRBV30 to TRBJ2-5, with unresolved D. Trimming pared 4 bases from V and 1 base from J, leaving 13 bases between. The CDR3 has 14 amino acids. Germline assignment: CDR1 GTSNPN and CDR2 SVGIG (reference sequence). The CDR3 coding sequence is TGTGCCTGGAAAGTCTATCGACTCCAAGAGACCCAGTACTTC. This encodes CAWKVYRLQETQYF.

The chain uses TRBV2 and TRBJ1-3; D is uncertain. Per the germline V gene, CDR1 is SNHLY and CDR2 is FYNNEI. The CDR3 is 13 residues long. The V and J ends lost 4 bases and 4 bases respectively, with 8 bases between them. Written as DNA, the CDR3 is TGTGCCAGCAGTGCCGGGAACGGAAACACCATATATTTT. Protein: CASSAGNGNTIYF.